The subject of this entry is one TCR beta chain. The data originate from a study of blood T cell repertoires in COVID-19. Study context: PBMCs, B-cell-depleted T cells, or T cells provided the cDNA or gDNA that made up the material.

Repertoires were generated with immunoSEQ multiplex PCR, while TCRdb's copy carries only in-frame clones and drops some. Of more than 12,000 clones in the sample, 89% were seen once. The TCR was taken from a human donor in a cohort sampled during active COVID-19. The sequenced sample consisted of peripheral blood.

CDR3 loop: CASSTWTGIDSPLHF. The CDR3 DNA reads TGCGCCAGCAGCACCTGGACAGGTATTGATTCACCCCTCCACTTT. The chain uses TRBV5-1 and TRBJ1-6; 7 bases are shared with TRBD1. The length of the CDR3 is 15 residues. Germline CDR1 is SGHRS and CDR2 is YFSETQ. The junction had 9 bases not matched to a gene; V was cut back by 4 bases and J by 8 bases.